This is a list of T cell receptor beta chains from one sample in a study of T cell responses to AZD1222 COVID-19 vaccine. Measured with immunoSEQ multiplex PCR; TCRdb has only the in-frame clones, and not every one. The repertoire holds approximately 120,000 clones, approximately 93% seen once, with under 3.5% in the top ten. The sample here was peripheral blood, taken on day 0 of AZD1222 vaccination. These receptors all stem from an adult in good health. The CDR3 runs from the conserved cysteine through the conserved F or W. The D gene is left open where the match is weak. Where a row states a size, it is once, few, many or the class of an expanded clone; other rows omit it.

D	V	J	size	DNA	CDR3
TRBD2	TRBV2	TRBJ2-1	-	TGTGCCAGAACCGGGACTAGCGGACGGAGCTCCTACAATGAGCAGTTCTTC	CARTGTSGRSSYNEQFF
-	TRBV4-2	TRBJ1-4	-	TGTGCCAGCAGCCAAGATGGTTATTCTGAAAAACTGTTTTTT	CASSQDGYSEKLFF
-	TRBV27	TRBJ2-7	-	TGTGCCAGCAGCTCTCGAGGAGGGATATACGAGCAGTACTTC	CASSSRGGIYEQYF
-	TRBV27	TRBJ2-1	-	TGTGCCAACCCACCCGGTTCCAGCTCCTACAATGAGCAGTTCTTC	CANPPGSSSYNEQFF
-	TRBV11-2	TRBJ1-2	-	TGTGCCAGCAGCTTAGGAGCTAACTATGGCTACACCTTC	CASSLGANYGYTF
-	TRBV11-2	TRBJ2-5	-	TGTGCCAGCAGCGTGGGTTACCAAGAGACCCAGTACTTC	CASSVGYQETQYF
TRBD1	TRBV7-9	TRBJ1-1	-	TGTGCCAGCAGCTTACAGGGGGCACCGAACACTGAAGCTTTCTTT	CASSLQGAPNTEAFF
-	TRBV15	TRBJ2-1	-	TGTGCCACCAGCAGAGCGGTAACCGTCCAGCAGTTCTTC	CATSRAVTVQQFF
-	TRBV7-9	TRBJ1-1	-	TGTGCCGTTTCCACAGGCCTCCTCACTGAAGCTTTCTTT	CAVSTGLLTEAFF
-	TRBV6-5	TRBJ2-7	-	TGTGCCAGCAGTAGGGGGTCACAGGGTCACGAGCAGTACTTC	CASSRGSQGHEQYF
TRBD2	TRBV10-1	TRBJ2-3	-	TGCGCCAGCAGTGACAGATCCCTAGGTCGGGAGGTCGGAGATACGCAGTATTTT	CASSDRSLGREVGDTQYF
-	TRBV6-1	TRBJ1-2	-	TGTGCCAGCAGTGAAGTGGCAGGATCCTATGGCTACACCTTC	CASSEVAGSYGYTF
-	TRBV6-5	TRBJ2-7	-	TGTGCCAGCCGGCAGACCCTTACCTACGAGCAGTACTTC	CASRQTLTYEQYF
-	TRBV6-1	TRBJ2-5	-	TGTGCCAGCAGTGAAAATAGAGTGGCGGGGCAAGAGACCCAGTACTTC	CASSENRVAGQETQYF
-	TRBV6-1	TRBJ1-5	-	TGTGCCAGCAGTGAAGTCATCAATCAGCCCCAGCATTTT	CASSEVINQPQHF
TRBD1	TRBV12-5	TRBJ1-2	few	TGTGCTAGTGGTTTGCCGACAGGGGGCGGAGGCTACACCTTC	CASGLPTGGGGYTF
-	TRBV5-8	TRBJ1-4	-	TGTGCCAGCAGCTTGTTCCGGGGGGAAAAACTGTTTTTT	CASSLFRGEKLFF
TRBD1	TRBV6-5	TRBJ2-1	-	TGTGCCAGCAAAGACAGGGGGGACTACAATGAGCAGTTCTTC	CASKDRGDYNEQFF
TRBD1	TRBV2	TRBJ2-1	once	TGTGCCAGCAGTGCCAACACAGGGGACAATGAGCAGTTCTTC	CASSANTGDNEQFF
-	TRBV10-3	TRBJ1-4	once	TGTGCCATCAGTGGGGACCTCCTTGGGGAAAAACTGTTTTTT	CAISGDLLGEKLFF
-	TRBV28	TRBJ2-7	-	TGTGCCAGCAGGTACAGGGAAATGAAGTACTTC	CASRYREMKYF
-	TRBV4-1	TRBJ1-1	once	TGCGCCAGCAGCCAAGGACAGAGACTGAACACTGAAGCTTTCTTT	CASSQGQRLNTEAFF
-	TRBV4-1	TRBJ2-7	few	TGCGCCAGCAGCCAAGCCCAGCTCGCCTACGAGCAGTACTTC	CASSQAQLAYEQYF
-	TRBV12-3/TRBV12-4	TRBJ1-1	-	TGTGCCAGCACCCGGGCGGCGGAAGCTTTCTTT	CASTRAAEAFF
-	TRBV5-1	TRBJ2-1	-	TGCGCCAGCAGCTTGTTAGACAGCGAGGGTGAGCAGTTCTTC	CASSLLDSEGEQFF
-	TRBV7-2	TRBJ1-5	-	TGTGCCAGCAGCTTAGACTTCAATCAGCCCCAGCATTTT	CASSLDFNQPQHF
-	TRBV6-5	TRBJ1-3	-	TGTGCCAGCAGTTTAGACTCTGGAAACACCATATATTTT	CASSLDSGNTIYF
TRBD1	TRBV28	TRBJ1-2	-	TGTGCCAGCAGTTTGGCCCGGACAGGGAATTATGGCTACACCTTC	CASSLARTGNYGYTF
-	TRBV10-3	TRBJ1-1	-	TGTGCTATCATGGGGCACACGAACACTGAAGCTTTCTTT	CAIMGHTNTEAFF
TRBD1	TRBV6-2/TRBV6-3	TRBJ2-1	-	TGTGCCAGCAGTTGGCAGGGGGCGGTCAATGAGCAGTTCTTC	CASSWQGAVNEQFF
-	TRBV3-1/TRBV3-2	TRBJ1-6	few	TGTGCCAGCAGCCAAGATCTGGTCCTTTCGAGCTCCTATAATTCACCCCTCCACTTT	CASSQDLVLSSSYNSPLHF
-	TRBV10-2	TRBJ1-2	-	TGCGCCAGCAGTGAGCGGGGGGATGGCTACACCTTC	CASSERGDGYTF
-	TRBV30	TRBJ1-2	-	TGTGCCTGGGTTCTTGGATTAAACTATGGCTACACCTTC	CAWVLGLNYGYTF
TRBD2	TRBV7-9	TRBJ2-3	-	TGTGCCAGCAGCAAAGGGACTAGCGGGACGCAGTATTTT	CASSKGTSGTQYF
-	TRBV19	TRBJ1-5	-	TGTGCCAGTAGTATAGGAGGGTCCGGGCCCCAGCATTTT	CASSIGGSGPQHF
-	TRBV7-9	TRBJ1-1	-	TGTGCCAGCAGCTTAGTGGGGATTGAAGCTGAAGCTTTCTTT	CASSLVGIEAEAFF
-	TRBV9	TRBJ1-4	-	TGTGCCAGCAGCGAATCCCCCCGGACTAATGAAAAACTGTTTTTT	CASSESPRTNEKLFF
-	TRBV18	TRBJ1-6	-	TGTGCCAGCTCACCACCGGGGGTTACCAGGAATTCACCCCTCCACTTT	CASSPPGVTRNSPLHF
TRBD1	TRBV27	TRBJ1-1	-	TGTGCCAGCAGTGGATGGGACAGGGTGGAGCGGGCTGAAGCTTTCTTT	CASSGWDRVERAEAFF
-	TRBV19	TRBJ1-2	-	TGTGCCAGTACCTCGCACTATGGCTACACCTTC	CASTSHYGYTF
-	TRBV29-1	TRBJ1-2	-	TGCAGCGTTGAAGCCGGGGGCGGCTACACCTTC	CSVEAGGGYTF
TRBD2	TRBV28	TRBJ2-1	-	TGTGCCAGCAGTTTAGGGCGGGAGGGATTCTACAATGAGCAGTTCTTC	CASSLGREGFYNEQFF
-	TRBV4-2	TRBJ2-7	-	TGTGCCAGCAGCCAAGGTGTGACAGGCGCCTACGAGCAGTACTTC	CASSQGVTGAYEQYF
TRBD1	TRBV7-7	TRBJ1-5	-	TGTGCTAGCAGCGGGGACAGCAACAATCAGCCCCAGCATTTT	CASSGDSNNQPQHF
-	TRBV19	TRBJ2-1	-	TGTGCCAGTAGTATTATCCGAGGCTCCTACAATGAGCAGTTCTTC	CASSIIRGSYNEQFF
-	TRBV15	TRBJ2-5	-	TGTGCCACCAGCAGAGAAGCAGGACGGCCCGGGGAGACCCAGTACTTC	CATSREAGRPGETQYF
-	TRBV5-1	TRBJ1-1	-	TGCGCCAGCAGGGGGGAGAGGAACACTGAAGCTTTCTTT	CASRGERNTEAFF
-	TRBV5-4	TRBJ1-2	-	TGTGCCAGCAGCTTACAGCAATATGGCTACACCTTC	CASSLQQYGYTF
-	TRBV28	TRBJ1-2	-	TGTGCCAGCAGTTTCCCCCGGGGAGACCTTTCCCACTATGGCTACACCTTC	CASSFPRGDLSHYGYTF
-	TRBV6-5	TRBJ2-1	-	TGTGCCAGCAGTTACTCGCGGACTGCCTCCAATGAGCAGTTCTTC	CASSYSRTASNEQFF
-	TRBV21-1	TRBJ2-7	-	TGTGCCAGCAGCAAAGCCTCCCGGACTAGCGGAGGATCACCCTACGAGCAGTACTTC	CASSKASRTSGGSPYEQYF